Following are 27 T cell receptor beta chains from one sample sequenced in a study of shared clonotypes between healthy human individuals. The repertoire was sequenced with immunoSEQ multiplex PCR; TCRdb's copy has only in-frame clones and lacks some. The table records some 630,000 clones, less than 80% of them present only once. Source material: memory CD4+ T cells sorted from blood. Subset in this sample: CD45RA-negative fraction. All receptors derive from a woman in her 30s in good health.

In the case of this clone: Within the sample, other DNA sequences also encode this same CDR3. The chain couples TRBV28 to TRBJ1-4; D not resolved. CDR1 MDHEN and CDR2 SYDVKM come from the germline V gene. The CDR3 extends over 12 amino acids. V dropped 5 bases and J dropped 4 bases, with 5 bases sitting between them. The CDR3 DNA sequence: TGTGCCAGCAGTCCTTATAATGAAAAACTGTTTTTT. It codes for CASSPYNEKLFF.

This chain uses TRBV27 with TRBJ2-1, with 8 positions matching TRBD2. The V and J ends lost 10 bases and 9 bases, in that order; junction bases with no gene match: 17. Looked up from germline, CDR1 is MNHEY and CDR2 is SMNVEV (reference sequence). This CDR3 has 15 amino acids. The CDR3 DNA sequence: TGTGCCACCACTCGACCGGGAGGGCTGATTACTGAGCAGTTCTTC. Protein: CATTRPGGLITEQFF.

The count of this clone is one. V is TRBV5-1 and J is TRBJ2-1; TRBD2 is a possible D gene (5 bases). V was trimmed by 3 bases and J by 10 bases, leaving 17 bases between them. The CDR3 loop spans 14 amino acids. Germline CDR1 SGHRS, CDR2 YFSETQ. The CDR3: CASSSRVGVGEQFF. DNA for the CDR3: TGCGCCAGCAGCTCCCGCGTGGGAGTCGGGGAGCAGTTCTTC. The full variable domain, its missing parts supplied by reference TRBV5-1 and TRBJ2-1, is KAGVTQTPRYLIKTRGQQVTLSCSPISGHRSVSWYQQTPGQGLQFLFEYFSETQRNKGNFPGRFSGRQFSNSRSEMNVSTLELGDSALYLCASSSRVGVGEQFFGPGTRLTVL.

Concerning this clone itself: A read error may account for a junction end that differs from germline. This chain uses TRBV6-5 with TRBJ1-6; 9 bases align to TRBD1. The length of the CDR3 is 13 residues. CDR1 MNHEY and CDR2 SVGAGI come from the germline V gene. CDR3 in amino acids: CASSYSLTGQGIF. The CDR3 DNA reads as TGTGCCAGCAGTTACTCCCTAACGGGACAGGGTATTTTT.

About this clone itself: This sequence may be a read error, since a much larger clone differs from it by one base. The V gene is TRBV7-2, the J gene TRBJ2-7; 9 bases align to TRBD2. The germline V gene has CDR1 SGHTA and CDR2 FQGNSA. This CDR3 contains 15 residues. V lost 0 bases, J lost 2 bases, and 2 bases stayed unmatched. The CDR3 DNA is TGTGCCAGCAGCTTAGCCCTAGCGGGGACCTACGAGCAGTACTTC. Amino acids: CASSLALAGTYEQYF.

V gene TRBV27 combines with J gene TRBJ1-2, with D possibly TRBD1 on 5 matching bases. This CDR3 has 13 amino acids. Trimming left V 1 base short and J 7 bases short, with 10 bases between. Germline CDR1 and CDR2: MNHEY and SMNVEV (reference sequence). In DNA form, the CDR3 reads TGTGCCAGCAGTTTATTAGGGGAGGTTGGCTACACCTTC. Translation: CASSLLGEVGYTF.

A few counts support this clone. The chain has TRBV5-4 and TRBJ2-4; D call uncertain. Per the germline V gene, CDR1 is SGHNT and CDR2 is YYREEE (reference sequence). The CDR3 has 16 residues. Between the trimmed V and J ends, which lost 4 bases and 7 bases, there was a span of 21 bases. The DNA for the CDR3 is TGTGCCAGCAGCCCCCTCGCCGGGTTTGGGTCGAACATTCAGTACTTC. It yields the protein CASSPLAGFGSNIQYF.

In its sample, this clone was seen once. The chain uses TRBV25-1 and TRBJ1-4, with TRBD1 matching 8 bases. The CDR3 is 14 residues long. J was trimmed by 6 bases and V by 4 bases; bases with no gene match: 4. Germline V gene data show CDR1 as MGHDK and CDR2 as SYGVNS. The CDR3 reads CASSGQGLYEKLFF. The CDR3 nucleotides are TGTGCCAGCAGTGGACAGGGGTTGTATGAAAAACTGTTTTTT.

In its sample, this clone was seen once. The V call is TRBV28, the J call TRBJ2-3, with 9 positions matching TRBD1. CDR1 and CDR2 from the germline V gene are MDHEN and SYDVKM. CDR3 size: 19 residues. V was clipped by 8 bases and J by 5 bases; unmatched bases: 23. The CDR3 bases are TGTGCCAGCCCCCCCCACCCGGGGACAGGGTATTTTGGGGGAGATACGCAGTATTTT. It yields the protein CASPPHPGTGYFGGDTQYF.

V and J are TRBV19 and TRBJ2-3; D not certain. CDR3 length equals 15 residues. The ends were cut back, 5 bases at V and 1 base at J, with 13 bases in the middle. The germline V gene encodes CDR1 LNHDA and CDR2 SQIVND (reference sequence). The CDR3 is CASSWARAGTDTQYF. CDR3 DNA sequence: TGTGCCAGTAGTTGGGCACGGGCGGGCACAGATACGCAGTATTTT.

The chain is built from TRBV9 and TRBJ2-5; TRBD2 agrees at 7 bases. This CDR3 contains 15 residues. Looked up from germline, CDR1 is SGDLS and CDR2 is YYNGEE. The junction had 9 bases not matched to a gene; V was cut back by 2 bases and J by 5 bases. CDR3 residues: CASSVSSSGWETQYF. In DNA, the CDR3 is TGTGCCAGCAGCGTCAGTAGTAGCGGGTGGGAGACCCAGTACTTC.

J is TRBJ2-7 and V is TRBV9; 9 bases agree with TRBD2. CDR1 is SGDLS and CDR2 is YYNGEE in the germline V gene. The CDR3 spans 14 residues. Trimming took 0 bases from V and 2 from J; bases not matched to a gene: 0. CDR3 amino acids: CASSVASGTYEQYF. In nucleotides, the CDR3 is TGTGCCAGCAGCGTAGCTAGCGGGACCTACGAGCAGTACTTC.

The chain joins TRBV5-1 to TRBJ2-3; D possibly corresponds to TRBD2 (6 bases). CDR3 size: 18 residues. Per germline, CDR1 SGHRS and CDR2 YFSETQ. V was trimmed by 0 bases and J by 1 base, leaving 18 bases between them. CDR3 nucleotides: TGCGCCAGCAGCTTGGCGAGGGACTCCTCGTCCCGCACAGATACGCAGTATTTT. This codes for CASSLARDSSSRTDTQYF.

The V and J genes are TRBV11-3 and TRBJ1-2; D is unclear. Per the germline V gene, CDR1 is SGHNT and CDR2 is YENEEA. The V and J ends lost 0 bases and 4 bases respectively, with 12 bases between them. This CDR3 is 15 amino acids long. The CDR3 DNA is TGTGCCAGCAGCTTAGATCATAGACGGTGCTATGGCTACACCTTC. This encodes CASSLDHRRCYGYTF.

CDR3 amino acids: CASSLVGAKTQYF. CDR3 nucleotide sequence: TGTGCCAGCAGCTTAGTGGGGGCAAAGACCCAGTACTTC. J is TRBJ2-5 and V is TRBV7-8, with TRBD1 as a possible D gene (6 bases). CDR3 length: 13 amino acids. Deletions cut 1 base from V and 6 bases from J, with 9 bases between. Germline CDR1 is SGHVS and CDR2 is FQNEAQ.

CDR3 sequence: CASSPAGRSSTEAFF. The DNA of the CDR3 is TGCGCCAGCAGCCCGGCGGGTCGCTCGAGCACTGAAGCTTTCTTT. The chain combines TRBV5-1 with TRBJ1-1; D is ambiguous. CDR1 is SGHRS, CDR2 YFSETQ, per germline. The ends were cut back, 4 bases at V and 4 bases at J, with 17 bases in the middle. The CDR3 loop spans 15 amino acids.

The table lists this clone with a count of one. This sequence joins TRBV6-5 and TRBJ2-1, with D hard to call. Trimming took off 4 bases at V and 1 base at J, with 8 bases between the two ends. The CDR3 contains 14 residues. Germline V gene data show CDR1 as MNHEY and CDR2 as SVGAGI. The CDR3 coding sequence is TGTGCCAGCAGTTTTCGTGAATCCTACAATGAGCAGTTCTTC. It encodes CASSFRESYNEQFF.

The chain employs TRBV2 and TRBJ1-4, with D hard to call. This CDR3 comprises 13 residues. V was trimmed by 5 bases and J by 5 bases, leaving 9 bases between them. Germline V gene sequence: CDR1 SNHLY, CDR2 FYNNEI. The CDR3 here is CASSPGSNEKLFF. The CDR3 DNA reads as TGTGCCAGCAGTCCAGGATCCAATGAAAAACTGTTTTTT.

The chain is built from TRBV4-1 and TRBJ1-1; D not resolved. The CDR3 covers 14 residues. Germline V gives CDR1 MGHRA, CDR2 YSYEKL. Between the trimmed V and J ends, which lost 1 base and 5 bases, there was a span of 11 bases. CDR3: CASSQVGFGTEAFF. The CDR3 DNA is TGCGCCAGCAGCCAAGTAGGGTTCGGAACTGAAGCTTTCTTT.

This clone was observed a single time. The CDR3 here is CASSLATDTDTQYF. CDR3 bases: TGTGCCAGCAGCTTAGCTACAGACACAGATACGCAGTATTTT. V usage is TRBV7-9 and J usage is TRBJ2-3; unclear D gene. From germline, CDR1 is SEHNR and CDR2 FQNEAQ (reference sequence). The CDR3 consists of 14 residues. The ends were cut back, 0 bases at V and 2 bases at J, with 6 bases in the middle.

This chain links TRBV2 with TRBJ1-1; D is undetermined. Trimming took off 1 base at V and 9 bases at J, with 6 bases between the two ends. Germline lookup yields CDR1 SNHLY and CDR2 FYNNEI. The CDR3 sequence is 11 residues long. In DNA, the CDR3 is TGTGCCAGCAGTGAAGAGTTTCAAGCTTTCTTT. It encodes CASSEEFQAFF.

The rearrangement joins TRBV18 to TRBJ1-5; TRBD1 might be the D (5 bases). Germline CDR1 and CDR2: KGHSH and LQKENI. V was cut by 6 bases and J by 4 bases, with 16 bases left in between. This CDR3 spans 15 amino acids. CDR3 DNA sequence: TGTGCCAGCTCGCAGGGACCGGGGAAAAATCAGCCCCAGCATTTT. It yields the protein CASSQGPGKNQPQHF. Complete variable domain (other parts from reference TRBV18 and TRBJ1-5): NAGVMQNPRHLVRRRGQEARLRCSPMKGHSHVYWYRQLPEEGLKFMVYLQKENIIDESGMPKERFSAEFPKEGPSILRIQQVVRGDSAAYFCASSQGPGKNQPQHFGDGTRLSIL.

This clone was detected only once. The rearrangement joins TRBV11-3 to TRBJ2-7, with 7 bases matching TRBD1. The V gene end was trimmed by 4 bases and the J gene end by 6 bases; junction bases not matched to a gene: 9. The CDR3 runs 14 residues. Germline CDR1 reads SGHNT; CDR2 reads YENEEA. The CDR3 region has the DNA TGTGCCAGCAGCTCTTGGACAGGCAAGGGCGAGCAGTACTTC. Amino acids: CASSSWTGKGEQYF.

V usage is TRBV10-3 and J usage is TRBJ2-3, with D perhaps matching TRBD1 or TRBD2 (6 bases each). The V end was cut by 3 bases, the J end by 3 bases, with 16 bases between. Germline CDR1 ENHRY, CDR2 SYGVKD. CDR3 size: 16 residues. The CDR3 loop reads CAISEWGAGKTDTQYF. In DNA form, the CDR3 reads TGTGCCATCAGTGAATGGGGGGCCGGTAAGACAGATACGCAGTATTTT.

This clone was seen a few times. This chain's CDR3 is CASSLKQQNTEAFF. As DNA, the CDR3 is TGTGCCAGCAGTTTAAAGCAGCAGAACACTGAAGCTTTCTTT. The V call is TRBV27, the J call TRBJ1-1, with D uncertain. Germline CDR1 MNHEY, CDR2 SMNVEV (reference sequence). V lost 2 bases and J 1 base, leaving 8 bases between the germline ends. The CDR3 runs 14 residues.

The rearrangement uses TRBV12-5 and TRBJ1-5; D gene ambiguous. Germline-derived CDR1 and CDR2 are LGHNT and FRNRAP. V was shortened by 5 bases and J by 2 bases, with 13 bases between the two germline ends. This CDR3 is 15 amino acids long. The CDR3 region has the DNA TGTGCTAGTGGTCCCGGTCCCCGGGGCAATCAGCCCCAGCATTTT. It specifies CASGPGPRGNQPQHF.

The chain recombines TRBV19 with TRBJ2-1; TRBD1 matches 10 bases. The CDR3 covers 14 residues. Germline V gene data show CDR1 as LNHDA and CDR2 as SQIVND (reference sequence). The V segment lost 7 bases and the J segment 3 bases; nucleotides outside the gene matches: 3. The chain's CDR3 is CASKDRGGYNEQFF. The CDR3 bases are TGTGCCAGTAAGGACAGGGGGGGCTACAATGAGCAGTTCTTC.